The TCR beta chain under discussion was sequenced for a study of T cell responses to AZD1222 COVID-19 vaccine. Doses given second, at about 4 or about 12 weeks, were pooled. Sequenced by immunoSEQ multiplex PCR; TCRdb stores in-frame clones only, minus some. This table holds 160,000 or so clones, approximately 94% found once. This TCR came from an adult who received the AZD1222 COVID-19 vaccine. The source material was peripheral blood, sampled 28 days after the second AZD1222 dose.

CDR3 amino acids: CASSSPSTGKGGYTF. CDR3 nucleotides: TGTGCCAGCAGTTCCCCATCAACAGGGAAAGGTGGCTACACCTTC. The rearrangement links TRBV28 to TRBJ1-2; perhaps TRBD1 as D (6 bases). Trimming took off 4 bases at V and 7 bases at J, with 19 bases between the two ends. The CDR3 spans 15 residues. The V gene's germline CDR1 is MDHEN and CDR2 SYDVKM.